A selection of T cell receptor beta chains follows, all from one sample in a study of cytomegalovirus exposure and HLA in healthy donors. Only in-frame clones appear in the TCRdb table, and some are missing; sequencing was by immunoSEQ multiplex PCR. The sample consists of approximately 60,000 clones, 80% to 95% of them appearing once. Specimen: PBMCs. The source of these receptors is a woman aged 18-35 years in good health and CMV-seronegative. Both conserved end residues are part of each CDR3. D genes are given only for firm matches. Only some rows state a clone size, as once, few, many or a class for expanded clones.

TRBD1	TRBV19	TRBJ1-4	.	CASRIGTGKNEKLFF	TGTGCCAGTAGGATTGGGACAGGAAAAAATGAAAAACTGTTTTTT
TRBD1	TRBV11-3	TRBJ2-2	.	CASSSGQYTGELFF	TGTGCCAGCAGCTCGGGACAGTACACCGGGGAGCTGTTTTTT
TRBD2	TRBV5-4	TRBJ2-3	.	CASSSGLAITDTQYF	TGTGCCAGCAGCTCCGGACTAGCAATCACAGATACGCAGTATTTT
TRBD1	TRBV7-8	TRBJ2-5	medium-sized	CASSPRQGPSETQYF	TGTGCCAGCAGCCCTAGACAGGGACCATCAGAGACCCAGTACTTC
.	TRBV7-2	TRBJ2-2	.	CASSLSRGFANTGELFF	TGTGCCAGCAGCTTAAGTAGGGGCTTCGCGAACACCGGGGAGCTGTTTTTT
.	TRBV7-9	TRBJ1-1	.	CASSLGVDRGAGAEAFF	TGTGCCAGCAGCTTAGGGGTTGATCGGGGGGCGGGCGCTGAAGCTTTCTTT
.	TRBV20-1	TRBJ2-3	.	CSPRSLDTQYF	TGCAGTCCCCGTAGCCTAGATACGCAGTATTTT
TRBD2	TRBV11-2	TRBJ2-2	.	CASSLVDRILAGATGELFF	TGTGCCAGCAGCTTAGTAGATAGAATACTAGCGGGAGCCACCGGGGAGCTGTTTTTT
TRBD2	TRBV19	TRBJ2-1	once	CASSRPSGRNEQFF	TGTGCCAGTAGTAGGCCTAGCGGGAGAAATGAGCAGTTCTTC
.	TRBV10-3	TRBJ2-3	.	CAISSEPGDTQYF	TGTGCCATATCTAGCGAACCTGGGGATACGCAGTATTTT